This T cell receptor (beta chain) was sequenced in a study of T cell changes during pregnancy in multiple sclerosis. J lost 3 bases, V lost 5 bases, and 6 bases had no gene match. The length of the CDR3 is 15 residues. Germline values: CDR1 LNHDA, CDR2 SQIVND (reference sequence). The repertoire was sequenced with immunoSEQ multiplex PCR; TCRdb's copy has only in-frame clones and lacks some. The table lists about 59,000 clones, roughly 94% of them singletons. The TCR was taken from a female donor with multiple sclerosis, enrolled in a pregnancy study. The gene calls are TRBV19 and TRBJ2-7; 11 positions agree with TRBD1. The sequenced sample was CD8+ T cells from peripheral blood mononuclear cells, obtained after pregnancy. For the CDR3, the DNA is TGTGCCAGTAGTGCCTCCGGGACAGGGGGCTACGAGCAGTACTTC. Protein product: CASSASGTGGYEQYF.